This T cell receptor beta chain is drawn from a study of siplizumab effects on memory and regulatory T cells. This clone was seen only a few times. Antigen unknown. Cells from the mixed lymphocyte reaction were cocultured for about six days at 37°C. TCRdb's copy holds only in-frame clones and misses some; the assay was immunoSEQ multiplex PCR. The sample lists 17,000 or so clones, 35% to 55% occurring once. Study-wide findings and caveats: Naive or memory phenotype was unassignable for roughly 80-96% of proliferating CD4+ or CD8+ clones. Proliferating Tregs from siplizumab cultures lacked functional confirmation of suppression. In controls, 26.9% of mappable alloreactive CD4+ clones were Treg-derived on average, versus about 65% with siplizumab.

Germline CDR1 reads SGDLS; CDR2 reads YYNGEE. V was clipped by 4 bases and J by 6 bases, with 12 bases between them. This CDR3 is 13 amino acids long. This sequence joins TRBV9 and TRBJ2-3; D is possibly TRBD2 (5 bases). Sequencing was performed on CFSE-low (dividing) CD4+ T cells sorted from an allogeneic mixed lymphocyte reaction. The TCR comes from a human donor in good health; the cells came from an allogeneic mixed lymphocyte reaction. CDR3 protein: CASSPGLLDTQYF. The CDR3 nucleotides read TGTGCCAGCAGCCCCGGACTCCTGGATACGCAGTATTTT.